Listed below are T cell receptor beta chains from one sample, sequenced in a study of T cells after yellow fever vaccination. TCRdb ran MiXCR on the 5' RACE reads and lists one entry per CDR3 protein. Counted here are around 140,000 distinct CDR3 sequences, under 7% occurring once; the ten biggest clones make up more than 0.55%. This specimen was CD4+ T cells sorted from PBMCs, taken 10 days after the yellow fever booster vaccination. The receptors were sampled from a man aged 30 to 45 who received the YFV17D yellow fever vaccine. Each CDR3 is given without its conserved first and last residue. Each record gives: J gene, clone size, V gene, CDR3 protein. Size tells how often a clone was seen (once, few, many) or the class of an expanded clone, and some rows leave it out.

j_call: TRBJ2-3; clone_size: many; v_call: TRBV11-2; cdr3_aa: ASSLVPSGYPDTQY
j_call: TRBJ2-2; clone_size: many; v_call: TRBV11-2; cdr3_aa: ASHGTGGLEDTGELF
j_call: TRBJ1-1; clone_size: many; v_call: TRBV5-1; cdr3_aa: ASSLFQGESTEAF
j_call: TRBJ1-4; clone_size: many; v_call: TRBV12-3/TRBV12-4; cdr3_aa: ASRFLEGEKLF
j_call: TRBJ2-3; clone_size: many; v_call: TRBV5-1; cdr3_aa: ASSLQVLMDTQY
j_call: TRBJ2-7; clone_size: many; v_call: TRBV7-2; cdr3_aa: ASSLAPQYEQY
j_call: TRBJ2-5; clone_size: many; v_call: TRBV5-1; cdr3_aa: ASQTSGRGETQY
j_call: TRBJ2-2; clone_size: NA; v_call: TRBV7-9; cdr3_aa: ASTPGTGELF
j_call: TRBJ2-7; clone_size: many; v_call: TRBV5-7; cdr3_aa: ASSSQGYGYEQY
j_call: TRBJ2-3; clone_size: many; v_call: TRBV29-1; cdr3_aa: SGLAGAGDTQY
j_call: TRBJ2-3; clone_size: many; v_call: TRBV14; cdr3_aa: ASSQDRHSGRAENTDTQY
j_call: TRBJ2-3; clone_size: many; v_call: TRBV5-1; cdr3_aa: ASSLAQGLRTDTQY
j_call: TRBJ2-5; clone_size: NA; v_call: TRBV29-1; cdr3_aa: SVEEAGTGLRETQY
j_call: TRBJ2-7; clone_size: many; v_call: TRBV12-3/TRBV12-4; cdr3_aa: ASSLRSSGPSYEQY
j_call: TRBJ2-6; clone_size: many; v_call: TRBV20-1; cdr3_aa: SAGSNSGANVLT
j_call: TRBJ2-5; clone_size: NA; v_call: TRBV29-1; cdr3_aa: SVGHHQETQY
j_call: TRBJ1-1; clone_size: NA; v_call: TRBV7-3; cdr3_aa: ASSRGVNTEAF
j_call: TRBJ2-5; clone_size: many; v_call: TRBV24-1; cdr3_aa: ATQDVETQY
j_call: TRBJ2-1; clone_size: many; v_call: TRBV5-1; cdr3_aa: ASGSLITGYNEQF
j_call: TRBJ2-7; clone_size: many; v_call: TRBV5-1; cdr3_aa: ASSLRTSVEQY
j_call: TRBJ2-3; clone_size: many; v_call: TRBV5-1; cdr3_aa: ASSLQGRGSTDTQY
j_call: TRBJ2-7; clone_size: NA; v_call: TRBV20-1; cdr3_aa: SASGSGREQY
j_call: TRBJ2-1; clone_size: many; v_call: TRBV5-6; cdr3_aa: ASSFPGNWDEQF
j_call: TRBJ2-7; clone_size: many; v_call: TRBV7-8; cdr3_aa: ASSPRTSGAYEQY
j_call: TRBJ2-2; clone_size: many; v_call: TRBV12-3/TRBV12-4; cdr3_aa: ASSSFPGGSGELF
j_call: TRBJ2-7; clone_size: many; v_call: TRBV29-1; cdr3_aa: SVVDRGPYPLLREQY
j_call: TRBJ2-2; clone_size: many; v_call: TRBV28; cdr3_aa: ASRMGGTGELF
j_call: TRBJ1-1; clone_size: many; v_call: TRBV20-1; cdr3_aa: SASRVVTEAF
j_call: TRBJ1-2; clone_size: many; v_call: TRBV24-1; cdr3_aa: ATSDLGSGAEGYT
j_call: TRBJ2-7; clone_size: many; v_call: TRBV28; cdr3_aa: ASSGNSGQGRSRSSYEQY
j_call: TRBJ2-5; clone_size: many; v_call: TRBV2; cdr3_aa: ASSPVTTGETQY
j_call: TRBJ2-7; clone_size: many; v_call: TRBV5-1; cdr3_aa: ASSFSPGVGYEQY
j_call: TRBJ1-5; clone_size: few; v_call: TRBV19; cdr3_aa: ASAHRDSNQPQH
j_call: TRBJ2-5; clone_size: many; v_call: TRBV5-1; cdr3_aa: ASSGGLAAETQY
j_call: TRBJ1-3; clone_size: few; v_call: TRBV4-2; cdr3_aa: ASSQGEGSGNTIY
j_call: TRBJ2-1; clone_size: many; v_call: TRBV7-3; cdr3_aa: ASRVGLAGDNEQF
j_call: TRBJ2-3; clone_size: many; v_call: TRBV20-1; cdr3_aa: SASGRQDLTDTQY
j_call: TRBJ1-1; clone_size: many; v_call: TRBV18; cdr3_aa: ASSGRGGGEAF
j_call: TRBJ2-1; clone_size: many; v_call: TRBV5-4; cdr3_aa: ASSTGVDTTNEQF
j_call: TRBJ1-1; clone_size: NA; v_call: TRBV18; cdr3_aa: ASSSDRGQITGAF
j_call: TRBJ2-5; clone_size: many; v_call: TRBV18; cdr3_aa: ASSPPQETQY
j_call: TRBJ2-4; clone_size: many; v_call: TRBV5-1; cdr3_aa: ASSVGRGRDIQY
j_call: TRBJ2-3; clone_size: many; v_call: TRBV20-1; cdr3_aa: SASELAGGPTDTQY